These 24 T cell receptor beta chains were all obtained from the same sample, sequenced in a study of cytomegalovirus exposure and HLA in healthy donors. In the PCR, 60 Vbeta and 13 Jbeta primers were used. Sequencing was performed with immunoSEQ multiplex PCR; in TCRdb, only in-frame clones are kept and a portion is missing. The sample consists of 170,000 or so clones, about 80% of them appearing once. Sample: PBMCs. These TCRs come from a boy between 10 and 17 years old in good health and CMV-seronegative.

DNA of the CDR3: TGTGCCAGCAGTGAGAGCGGGGGCGGGACAGATACGCAGTATTTT. Amino acid sequence: CASSESGGGTDTQYF. The V and J genes are TRBV6-1 and TRBJ2-3; TRBD2 aligns across 8 bases. Germline V gene data show CDR1 as MNHNS and CDR2 as SASEGT. V shed 3 bases and J 3 bases; nucleotides not matched to a gene: 5. CDR3 length equals 15 residues.

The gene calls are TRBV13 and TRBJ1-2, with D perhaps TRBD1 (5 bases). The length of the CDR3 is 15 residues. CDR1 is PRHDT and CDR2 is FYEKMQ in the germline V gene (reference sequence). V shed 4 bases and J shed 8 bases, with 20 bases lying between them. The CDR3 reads CASSSYNLAGEGYTF. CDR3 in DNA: TGTGCCAGCAGCTCTTACAATCTTGCGGGGGAAGGCTACACCTTC.

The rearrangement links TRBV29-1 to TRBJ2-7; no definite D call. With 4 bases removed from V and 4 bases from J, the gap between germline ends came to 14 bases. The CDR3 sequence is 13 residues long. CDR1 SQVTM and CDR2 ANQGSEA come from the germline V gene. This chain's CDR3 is CSVVAGFRYEQYF. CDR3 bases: TGCAGCGTTGTAGCCGGATTTCGGTACGAGCAGTACTTC.

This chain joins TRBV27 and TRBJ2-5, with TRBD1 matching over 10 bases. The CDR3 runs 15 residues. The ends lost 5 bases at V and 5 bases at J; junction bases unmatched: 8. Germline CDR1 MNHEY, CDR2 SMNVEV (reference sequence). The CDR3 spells CASSHETGGGETQYF. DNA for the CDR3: TGTGCCAGCAGTCACGAGACAGGGGGCGGCGAGACCCAGTACTTC.

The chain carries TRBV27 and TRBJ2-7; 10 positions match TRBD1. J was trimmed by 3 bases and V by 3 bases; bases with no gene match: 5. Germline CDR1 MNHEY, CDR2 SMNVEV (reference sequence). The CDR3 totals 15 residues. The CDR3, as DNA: TGTGCCAGCAGTTTGGTGAGGGACAGGGGCTACGAGCAGTACTTC. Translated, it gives CASSLVRDRGYEQYF.

CDR3 nucleotide sequence: TGTGCCAGCAGCTTCCCAGGGGGCGTTAAAAACACTGAAGCTTTCTTT. It is translated as CASSFPGGVKNTEAFF. The V call is TRBV5-6, the J call TRBJ1-1; TRBD1 matches 8 bases. In germline, CDR1 is SGHDT, CDR2 YYEEEE. The CDR3 is made up of 16 amino acids. J was trimmed by 2 bases and V by 2 bases; bases with no gene match: 8.

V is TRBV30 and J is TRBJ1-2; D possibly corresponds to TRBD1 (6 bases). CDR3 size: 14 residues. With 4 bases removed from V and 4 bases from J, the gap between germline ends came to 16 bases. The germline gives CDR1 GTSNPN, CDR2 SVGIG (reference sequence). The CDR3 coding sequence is TGTGCCTGGAATGTACAGGGCACAATCTATGGCTACACCTTC. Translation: CAWNVQGTIYGYTF.

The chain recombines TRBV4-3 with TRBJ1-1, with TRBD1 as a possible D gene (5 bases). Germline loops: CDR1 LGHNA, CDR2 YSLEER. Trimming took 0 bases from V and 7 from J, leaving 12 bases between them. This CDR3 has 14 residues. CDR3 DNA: TGCGCCAGCAGCCAAGATAGGGGCCGCCGTGAAGCTTTCTTT. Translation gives CASSQDRGRREAFF.

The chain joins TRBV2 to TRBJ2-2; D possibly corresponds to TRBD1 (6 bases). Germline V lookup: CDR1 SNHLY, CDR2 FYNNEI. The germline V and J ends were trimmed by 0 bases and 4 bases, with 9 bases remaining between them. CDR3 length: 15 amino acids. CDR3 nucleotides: TGTGCCAGCAGTGAAGCAGGGGGTAGCACCGGGGAGCTGTTTTTT. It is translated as CASSEAGGSTGELFF.

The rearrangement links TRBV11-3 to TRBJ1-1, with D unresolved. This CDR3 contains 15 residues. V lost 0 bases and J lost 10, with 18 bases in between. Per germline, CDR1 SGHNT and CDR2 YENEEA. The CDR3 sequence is CASSLDRSLGKRAFF. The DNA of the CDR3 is TGTGCCAGCAGCTTAGATCGCTCCCTGGGCAAGAGAGCTTTCTTT.

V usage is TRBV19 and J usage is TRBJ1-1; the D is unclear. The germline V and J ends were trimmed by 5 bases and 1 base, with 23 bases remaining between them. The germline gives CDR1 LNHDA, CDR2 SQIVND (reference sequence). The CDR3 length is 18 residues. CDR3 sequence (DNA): TGTGCCAGTAGTGAATTAACAGAATTGCTCACTCCGAACACTGAAGCTTTCTTT. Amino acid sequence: CASSELTELLTPNTEAFF.

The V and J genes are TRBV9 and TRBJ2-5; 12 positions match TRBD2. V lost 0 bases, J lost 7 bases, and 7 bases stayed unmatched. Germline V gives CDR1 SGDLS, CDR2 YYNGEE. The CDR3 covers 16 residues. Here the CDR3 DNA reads TGTGCCAGCAGCGTAGAGGGGTCTAGCGGGAGGGGGACCCAGTACTTC. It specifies CASSVEGSSGRGTQYF.

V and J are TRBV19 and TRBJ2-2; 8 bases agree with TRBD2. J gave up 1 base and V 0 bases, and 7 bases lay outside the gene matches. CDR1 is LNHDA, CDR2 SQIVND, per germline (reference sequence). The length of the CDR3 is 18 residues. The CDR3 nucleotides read TGTGCCAGTAGTATAGATGGTTTCCTAGCGGGGAACACCGGGGAGCTGTTTTTT. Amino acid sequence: CASSIDGFLAGNTGELFF. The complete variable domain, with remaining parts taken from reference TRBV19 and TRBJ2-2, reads DGGITQSPKYLFRKEGQNVTLSCEQNLNHDAMYWYRQDPGQGLRLIYYSQIVNDFQKGDIAEGYSVSREKKESFPLTVTSAQKNPTAFYLCASSIDGFLAGNTGELFFGEGSRLTVL.

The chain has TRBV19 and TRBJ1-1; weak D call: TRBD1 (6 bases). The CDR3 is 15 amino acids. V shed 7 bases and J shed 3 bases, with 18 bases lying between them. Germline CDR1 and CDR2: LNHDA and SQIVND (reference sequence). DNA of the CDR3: TGTGCCAGTATGGGGACACACTCCGGTTACACTGAAGCTTTCTTT. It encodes CASMGTHSGYTEAFF.

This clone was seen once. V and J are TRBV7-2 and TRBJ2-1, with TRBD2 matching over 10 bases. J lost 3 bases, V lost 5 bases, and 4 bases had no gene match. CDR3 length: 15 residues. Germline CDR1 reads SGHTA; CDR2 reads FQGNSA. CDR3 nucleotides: TGTGCCAGCAGCCCCTCTAGCGGGGGCTACAATGAGCAGTTCTTC. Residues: CASSPSSGGYNEQFF.

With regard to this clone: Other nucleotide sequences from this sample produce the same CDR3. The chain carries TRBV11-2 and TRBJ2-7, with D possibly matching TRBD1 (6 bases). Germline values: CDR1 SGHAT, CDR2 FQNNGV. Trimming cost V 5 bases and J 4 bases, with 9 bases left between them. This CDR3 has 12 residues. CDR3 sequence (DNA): TGTGCCAGCAGCCTGACAGGTTACGAGCAGTACTTC. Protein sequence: CASSLTGYEQYF.

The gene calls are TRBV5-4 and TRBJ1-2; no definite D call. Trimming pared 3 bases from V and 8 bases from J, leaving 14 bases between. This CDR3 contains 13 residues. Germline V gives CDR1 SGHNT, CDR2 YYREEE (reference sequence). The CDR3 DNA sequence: TGTGCCAGCAGCTGGGAGAGGGCGGACGGCTACACCTTC. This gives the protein CASSWERADGYTF.

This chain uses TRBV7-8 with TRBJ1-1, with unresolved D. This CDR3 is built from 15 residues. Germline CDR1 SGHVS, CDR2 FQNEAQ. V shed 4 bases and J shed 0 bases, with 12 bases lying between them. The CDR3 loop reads CASSSRGALNTEAFF. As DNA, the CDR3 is TGTGCCAGCAGCTCAAGAGGAGCCCTGAACACTGAAGCTTTCTTT. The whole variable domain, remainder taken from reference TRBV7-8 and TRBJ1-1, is GAGVSQSPRYKVAKRGQDVALRCDPISGHVSLFWYQQALGQGPEFLTYFQNEAQLDKSGLPSDRFFAERPEGSVSTLKIQRTQQEDSAVYLCASSSRGALNTEAFFGQGTRLTVV.

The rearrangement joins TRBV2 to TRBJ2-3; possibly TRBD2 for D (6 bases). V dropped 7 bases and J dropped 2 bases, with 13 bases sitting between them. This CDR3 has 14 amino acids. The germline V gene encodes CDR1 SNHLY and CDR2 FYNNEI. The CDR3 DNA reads TGTGCCAGCACCGGGGGACGGAACACAGATACGCAGTATTTT. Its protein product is CASTGGRNTDTQYF.

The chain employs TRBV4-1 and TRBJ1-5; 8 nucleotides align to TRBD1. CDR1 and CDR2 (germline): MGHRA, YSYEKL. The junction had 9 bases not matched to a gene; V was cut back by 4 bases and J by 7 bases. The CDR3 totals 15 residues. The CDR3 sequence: CASSPGQGSKQPQHF. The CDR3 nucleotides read TGCGCCAGCAGCCCTGGACAGGGTAGTAAGCAGCCCCAGCATTTT.

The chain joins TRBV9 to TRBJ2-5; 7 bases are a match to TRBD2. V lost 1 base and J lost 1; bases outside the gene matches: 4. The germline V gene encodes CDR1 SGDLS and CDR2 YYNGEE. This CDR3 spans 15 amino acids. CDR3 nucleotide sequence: TGTGCCAGCAGCGTATATACGGGAGGCCAAGAGACCCAGTACTTC. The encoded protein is CASSVYTGGQETQYF.

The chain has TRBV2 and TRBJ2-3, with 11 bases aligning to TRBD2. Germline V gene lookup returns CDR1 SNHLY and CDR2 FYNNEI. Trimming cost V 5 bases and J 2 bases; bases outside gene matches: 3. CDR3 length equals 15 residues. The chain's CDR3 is CASSLAGGITDTQYF. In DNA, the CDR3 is TGTGCCAGCAGTCTAGCGGGAGGTATCACAGATACGCAGTATTTT.

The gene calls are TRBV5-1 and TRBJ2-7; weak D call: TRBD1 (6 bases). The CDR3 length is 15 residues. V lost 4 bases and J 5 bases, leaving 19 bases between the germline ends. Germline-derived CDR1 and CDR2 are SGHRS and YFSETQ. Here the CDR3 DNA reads TGCGCCAGCAGCCTCACAGGGACCAGTAATGACGAGCAGTACTTC. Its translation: CASSLTGTSNDEQYF.

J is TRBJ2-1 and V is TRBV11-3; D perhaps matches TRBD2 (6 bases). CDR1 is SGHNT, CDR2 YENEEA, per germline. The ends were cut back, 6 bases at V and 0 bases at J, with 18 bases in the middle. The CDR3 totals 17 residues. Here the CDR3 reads CASSPISGGDSYNEQFF. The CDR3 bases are TGTGCCAGCAGTCCTATTAGCGGAGGAGACTCCTACAATGAGCAGTTCTTC.